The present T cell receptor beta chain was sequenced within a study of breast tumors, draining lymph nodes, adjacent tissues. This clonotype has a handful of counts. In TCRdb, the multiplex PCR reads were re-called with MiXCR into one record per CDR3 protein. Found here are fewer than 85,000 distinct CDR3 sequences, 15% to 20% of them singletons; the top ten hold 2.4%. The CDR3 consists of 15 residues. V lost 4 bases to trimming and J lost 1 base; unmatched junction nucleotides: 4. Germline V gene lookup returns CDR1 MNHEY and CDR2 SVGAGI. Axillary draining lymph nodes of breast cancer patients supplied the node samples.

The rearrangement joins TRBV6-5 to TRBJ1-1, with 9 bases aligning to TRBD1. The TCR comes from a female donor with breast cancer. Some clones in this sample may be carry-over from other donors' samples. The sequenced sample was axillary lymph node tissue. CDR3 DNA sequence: TGTGCCAGCAGTTCCCGACAGGGGGGGAACACTGAAGCTTTCTTT. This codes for CASSSRQGGNTEAFF.